This T cell receptor (beta chain) was sequenced in a study of T cell responses to AZD1222 COVID-19 vaccine. General study findings and limits: In a largely white British group with more females than males, clonal diversity was possibly underestimated.

Looked up from germline, CDR1 is SGDLS and CDR2 is YYNGEE. This CDR3 is built from 16 residues. Trimming at V came to 0 bases and at J to 4 bases, leaving 6 bases not matched to a gene. Assay: immunoSEQ multiplex PCR; the TCRdb copy retains only in-frame clones and omits some. The profile covers 100,000 to 150,000 clones, with approximately 89% appearing a single time and under 7% taken by the ten largest. Details on this clone: The antigen remains unidentified.

V is TRBV9 and J is TRBJ2-1; 8 bases fit TRBD2. The sequences come from peripheral blood, collected on day 0 of AZD1222 vaccination. The receptor was derived from an adult in good health. The CDR3 sequence is CASSVAGSGIYNEQFF. Here the CDR3 DNA reads TGTGCCAGCAGCGTAGCGGGTAGCGGGATTTACAATGAGCAGTTCTTC.